The entry below describes one TCR beta chain. Original processing methods: Reference gene primer amplification in the assay estimated nucleated cell counts. Data came from immunoSEQ multiplex PCR; TCRdb stores just in-frame clones and leaves some out. The DNA gave D and trimming, while V, J and clone size come from that table. There are about 59,000 clones in the sample; about four fifths occur only once, and 28% lies in the top ten. The data were obtained in a study of blood T cell repertoires in COVID-19. Study overall: Researchers got acute and convalescent COVID-19 samples from the United States, Italy and Spain. PBMCs, B-cell-depleted T cells, or T cells were the source of the cDNA or gDNA that made up the material.

Germline values: CDR1 SGHVS, CDR2 FNYEAQ. Trimming cost V 5 bases and J 7 bases; bases outside gene matches: 10. The length of the CDR3 is 15 residues. The chain carries TRBV7-6 and TRBJ2-3; 9 nucleotides match TRBD2. Input material: peripheral blood. This receptor was identified in an elderly woman with active or convalescent COVID-19. The CDR3 loop is CASSLGLAGTHTQYF. The CDR3 DNA reads TGTGCCAGCAGCCTAGGCCTAGCGGGGACACATACGCAGTATTTT.